This T cell receptor beta chain originates from a study of T cells in women clearing cervical HPV infection. Study summary: Control women cleared a single incident HPV16 infection within 12 months. Study observations and caveats: Timing of associations relative to infection is unclear; T-cell subsets were not isolated. Controls had more TRBV6-7 (about 0.16%) than cases (roughly 0.11%).

The method was immunoSEQ multiplex PCR; TCRdb's version includes in-frame clones alone and lacks a portion of them. The sample has roughly 30,000 clones. As to this clone: Its antigen is as yet unknown. The CDR3 extends 3 residues past the end of the read, so its final part is completed from the germline J gene.

Germline loops: CDR1 KGHSH, CDR2 LQKENI. CDR3 length: 13 residues. Sequencing input: blood buffy coat. The V gene is TRBV18, the J gene TRBJ1-2; TRBD1 matches 7 bases. The TCR comes from a woman aged 18 to 75 with a cervical HPV16 infection that either progressed to CIN3+ or cleared (not recorded which). The CDR3 loop reads CASSTTGLGDYTF. The part of the CDR3 DNA that was read is TGTGCCAGCTCAACGACAGGGCTTGGCGAC.